This TCR beta chain comes out of a study of tumor-infiltrating lymphocytes in localized non-small cell lung cancer. Study context: Resected tumor was paired with non-adjacent uninvolved lung from the same patient.

Sequencing used immunoSEQ multiplex PCR; TCRdb keeps in-frame clones, though not all of them. Among 20,000 to 25,000 clones listed, 50% to 80% were seen once. Trimming cost V 4 bases and J 5 bases; bases outside gene matches: 6. Germline V gives CDR1 GTSNPN, CDR2 SVGIG (reference sequence). CDR3 size: 14 residues. Study findings and constraints: Immunotypes IM1 and IM2 had similar TCR-derived T-cell fractions. Available tissue quantity limited TCR sequencing to a patient subset. Recurrence-free survival showed no association with tumor T-cell fraction.

This clone was found a few times. Antigen: not known. This rearrangement joins TRBV30 to TRBJ2-2; 8 nucleotides match TRBD2. Material for sequencing was lung tumor tissue. The sequence was obtained from a human donor with non-small cell lung cancer. The DNA of the CDR3 is TGTGCCTGGATGGCCGGGAGGGTGACCGGGGAGCTGTTTTTT. This encodes CAWMAGRVTGELFF.